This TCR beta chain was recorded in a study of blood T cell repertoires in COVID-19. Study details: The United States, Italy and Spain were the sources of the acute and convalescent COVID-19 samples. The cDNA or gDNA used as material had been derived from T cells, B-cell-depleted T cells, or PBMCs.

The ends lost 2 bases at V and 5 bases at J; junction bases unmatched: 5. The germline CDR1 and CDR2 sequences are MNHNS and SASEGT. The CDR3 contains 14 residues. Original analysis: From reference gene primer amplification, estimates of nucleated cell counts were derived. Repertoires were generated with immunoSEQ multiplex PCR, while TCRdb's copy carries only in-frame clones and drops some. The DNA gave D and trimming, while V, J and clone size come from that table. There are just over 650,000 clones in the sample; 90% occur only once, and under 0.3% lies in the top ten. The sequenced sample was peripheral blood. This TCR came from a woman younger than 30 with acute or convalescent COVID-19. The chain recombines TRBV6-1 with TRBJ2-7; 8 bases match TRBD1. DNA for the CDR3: TGTGCCAGCAGTGAATCCCAGGGGGCCGACGAGCAGTACTTC. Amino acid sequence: CASSESQGADEQYF.